Sequencing of this T cell receptor beta chain was carried out in a study of blood T cell repertoires in COVID-19. Study at large: Samples of COVID-19 (acute and convalescent) were obtained from the United States, Italy and Spain. From T cells, B-cell-depleted T cells, or PBMCs came the material, which was cDNA or gDNA.

Original data processing: Amplification with reference gene primers provided the estimates of nucleated cell counts. Sequenced by immunoSEQ multiplex PCR; TCRdb stores in-frame clones only, minus some. That table supplies the V and J calls and clone size; D and trimming were determined from the DNA. Counted here are 150,000 to 200,000 clones, roughly 87% occurring once; the ten biggest clones make up about 3.9%. This clonotype originated in a woman in her sixties or seventies who had recovered from COVID-19. The specimen was peripheral blood.

As DNA, the CDR3 is TGTGCCAGCAGTCCCGGGACAGGGGCGGTTAAGACCCAGTACTTC. This codes for CASSPGTGAVKTQYF. The gene calls are TRBV7-2 and TRBJ2-5; the match to TRBD1 covers 10 bases. Germline V gene data show CDR1 as SGHTA and CDR2 as FQGNSA. V gave up 6 bases and J gave up 6 bases; unmatched junction bases: 10. The CDR3 has 15 residues.